The rows below give T cell receptor beta chains drawn from one sample of a study of CDR3 diversity in severe acne. TCRdb re-derived calls from the PCR reads in MiXCR, one entry per CDR3 protein. The table lists roughly 100,000 distinct CDR3 sequences, roughly 51% of them singletons. The specimen sequenced was blood. The receptors stem from a male donor with acne. The CDR3 runs from the conserved cysteine through the conserved F or W. D genes are given only for firm matches. For some rows the clone size is stated as once, few or many, or as a class when expanded; others skip it.

TRBD1 TRBJ1-4 . TRBV5-4 TGTGCCAGCAGCTTGGCAGGGGGCGATGAAAAACTGTTTTTT CASSLAGGDEKLFF
. TRBJ1-2 . TRBV7-9 TGTGCCAGCGGCTTAGTGGGCACAGGGTTACACTATGGCTACACCTTC CASGLVGTGLHYGYTF
TRBD2 TRBJ2-1 . TRBV10-3 TGTGCCATCAGTGCCAGCGGGACTAGGGAGCAGTTCTTC CAISASGTREQFF
TRBD1 TRBJ2-6 . TRBV25-1 TGTGCCAGCAGTTTACGGCAGGGGGCGCATGGGGCCAACGTCCTGACTTTC CASSLRQGAHGANVLTF
TRBD2 TRBJ2-5 . TRBV6-5 TGTGCCAGCAGCCGCGGACTAGCGGGAGTATGGGAGACCCAGTACTTC CASSRGLAGVWETQYF
. TRBJ1-1 many TRBV2 TGTGCCAGCATGGGGCGGCGGAACACTGAAGCTTTCTTT CASMGRRNTEAFF
TRBD2 TRBJ2-1 . TRBV6-4 TGTGCCAGCAGCCGACTAGCGGGGACCGAAAATGAGCAGTTCTTC CASSRLAGTENEQFF
. TRBJ1-5 . TRBV7-2 TGTGCCAGCAGCTTAAGGGGGGGAAGCAATCAGCCCCAGCATTTT CASSLRGGSNQPQHF
TRBD1 TRBJ1-2 . TRBV9 TGTGCCAGCAGTCACGACTCGGAGGGGGCGAACTATGGCTACACCTTC CASSHDSEGANYGYTF
. TRBJ2-7 once TRBV29-1 TGCAGCGTTGTATCTGGGGTAGACTACGAGCAGTACTTC CSVVSGVDYEQYF
. TRBJ1-6 few TRBV7-2 TGTGCCAGCAGCCCTACTTCGGACGTCGGTTCACCCCTCCACTTT CASSPTSDVGSPLHF
TRBD1 TRBJ2-7 . TRBV7-7 TGTGCTAGCAGCTTTCGACAGGGGCGCACAAACGAGCAGTACTTC CASSFRQGRTNEQYF
TRBD2 TRBJ2-7 . TRBV25-1 TGTGCCAGCAGTTTACTAGCGGGAGGTACCTACGAGCAGTACTTC CASSLLAGGTYEQYF
TRBD1 TRBJ2-1 . TRBV25-1 TGTGCCAGCAGTGCTCCCGGGACAGGGCATGAGCAGTTCTTC CASSAPGTGHEQFF
. TRBJ1-4 many TRBV15 TGTGCCACCAGCAGAGATGAATCCGGACGGTATAATGAAAAACTGTTTTTT CATSRDESGRYNEKLFF
. TRBJ2-1 many TRBV5-1 TGCGCCAGCAGCTTGGATTCCGGACAATACAATGAGCAGTTCTTC CASSLDSGQYNEQFF
. TRBJ2-3 . TRBV5-4 TGTGCCAGCAGCTTACCTGGCGGAGCTGGGACAGATACGCAGTATTTT CASSLPGGAGTDTQYF
. TRBJ2-7 . TRBV7-9 TGTGCCACCGGGGCAGTCAGTAGAAAGCAGTACTTC CATGAVSRKQYF
. TRBJ1-1 . TRBV24-1 TGTGCCACCAAGTCGAACACTGAAGCTTTCTTT CATKSNTEAFF
TRBD2 TRBJ2-3 . TRBV29-1 TGCAGCGTTTGGACTAGCGGGAGGTTTGGCACAGATACGCAGTATTTT CSVWTSGRFGTDTQYF
. TRBJ2-5 . TRBV19 TGTGCCACGAGAGGCAGGGCGGAGACCCAGTACTTC CATRGRAETQYF
TRBD2 TRBJ2-1 . TRBV29-1 TGCAGCGTGGCTTATAGCGGGAGGGCCGGTGAGCAGTTCTTC CSVAYSGRAGEQFF
. TRBJ1-1 once TRBV6-6 TGTGCCAGCAGTTACGGGGGGGACGGTGAAGCTTTCTTT CASSYGGDGEAFF
. TRBJ2-7 . TRBV7-2 TGTGCCAGCAGCTTAGTCGCAGGAATGAGTCTTAGCTCCTACGAGCAGTACTTC CASSLVAGMSLSSYEQYF
. TRBJ1-1 few TRBV10-2 TGCGCCAGCAGTCTCGGACCACGGGAAGCTTTCTTT CASSLGPREAFF
. TRBJ1-4 . TRBV2 TGTGCCAGCACCGAAGGGGCAACTAATGAAAAACTGTTTTTT CASTEGATNEKLFF
. TRBJ2-7 . TRBV5-1 TGCGCCAGCAGCGACACGGTGGGAATCTACGAGCAGTACTTC CASSDTVGIYEQYF
. TRBJ1-2 few TRBV25-1 TGTGCCAGCAGTTACGGGACCGCCGACTATGGCTACACCTTC CASSYGTADYGYTF
. TRBJ1-2 . TRBV4-1 TGCGCCAGCAGCCAAGGTCAGGGTTCCTATGGCTACACCTTC CASSQGQGSYGYTF
. TRBJ1-5 . TRBV5-6 TGTGCCAGCAGCTTGGCGGGGGAGGTTGTGCCCCAGCATTTT CASSLAGEVVPQHF
. TRBJ1-2 many TRBV5-6 TGTGCCAGCGGCCTATTAGTGGGCTATGGCTACACCTTC CASGLLVGYGYTF
. TRBJ2-1 many TRBV19 TGTGCCAGTAGTATAGCGGCAGGGTACAATGAGCAGTTCTTC CASSIAAGYNEQFF
TRBD2 TRBJ2-1 many TRBV7-3 TGTGCCAGCAGCTTAAGGCCTAGCGGTCTGAGGGCACTTAACAATGAGCAGTTCTTC CASSLRPSGLRALNNEQFF
TRBD2 TRBJ2-7 once TRBV4-3 TGCGCCAGCAGCCCCTCCTCGACTAGCGGGACCTACGAGCAGTACTTC CASSPSSTSGTYEQYF
TRBD1 TRBJ1-6 . TRBV6-5 TGTGCCAGCAGTAAACGACAGGGCTCACCCCTCCACTTT CASSKRQGSPLHF
. TRBJ2-1 . TRBV5-1 TGCGCCAGCAGCTTGGATACTAGCACGCCCTACAATGAGCAGTTCTTC CASSLDTSTPYNEQFF
. TRBJ2-7 . TRBV6-1 TGTGCCAGCAGTGACGCGACCCATTTCGAGCAGTACTTC CASSDATHFEQYF
. TRBJ2-1 few TRBV30 TGTGCCTGGAGTCGAGGGCAGTACAATGAGCAGTTCTTC CAWSRGQYNEQFF
. TRBJ2-5 . TRBV7-9 TGTGCCAGCAGCTTAGTGGACAGAATCGGCGAGACCCAGTACTTC CASSLVDRIGETQYF
. TRBJ1-2 . TRBV29-1 TGCAGCGTTGTTTCCGATCACTATGGCTACACCTTC CSVVSDHYGYTF
. TRBJ2-3 few TRBV20-1 TGCAGTGCTGACGGCTATGGCAGTGAGCAGTATTTT CSADGYGSEQYF
. TRBJ1-6 . TRBV7-2 TGTGCCAGCAGCTACCAAGGGACCGAAGGGAGGGATTCACCCCTCCACTTC CASSYQGTEGRDSPLHF
TRBD1 TRBJ1-2 . TRBV29-1 TGCAGCGTACAGCATGGACAGGGCAAGGATGGCTACACCTTC CSVQHGQGKDGYTF
. TRBJ2-7 . TRBV4-1 TGCGCCAGCAGCCAGGGTCCTTTGGGACATCTTCGGCCCTACGAGCAGTACTTC CASSQGPLGHLRPYEQYF
. TRBJ2-3 . TRBV24-1 TGTGCCACCAGTGATTTTGTCCTGGGCCTCCAGGCTGTGAGCACAGATACGCAGTATTTT CATSDFVLGLQAVSTDTQYF
. TRBJ1-1 . TRBV29-1 TGCAGCGACGGGGATGTCGTGAACACTGAAGCTTTCTTT CSDGDVVNTEAFF
TRBD2 TRBJ2-3 . TRBV14 TGTGCCAGCTCACGACCGACTAGCGGGACTAGCACAGATACGCAGTATTTT CASSRPTSGTSTDTQYF
TRBD1 TRBJ2-7 few TRBV29-1 TGCAGCGCCAAGGACAGGGGCCACGAGCAGTACTTC CSAKDRGHEQYF
TRBD1 TRBJ2-7 few TRBV20-1 TGCAGTGCTAGTCGGGCCGGGACAGAAGAGAACGAGCAGTACTTC CSASRAGTEENEQYF
TRBD2 TRBJ2-1 . TRBV6-4 TGTGCCAGCAGCCCCGGGACTAGCGGGGGGGTCGGCGAGCAGTTCTTC CASSPGTSGGVGEQFF
. TRBJ2-7 . TRBV10-3 TGTGCCAGCAGTGAGCCCCAGGGACAACACTCCTACGAGCAGTACTTC CASSEPQGQHSYEQYF
TRBD1 TRBJ2-7 . TRBV7-6 TGTGCCAGCAGCGGAGGGGGGACAGGGGTGAACGAGCAGTACTTC CASSGGGTGVNEQYF
TRBD2 TRBJ2-5 . TRBV11-2 TGTGCCAGCAGCTTAGTTTACCCTGGGGGTCAGCGGGAGCTCCAAGAGACCCAGTACTTC CASSLVYPGGQRELQETQYF
TRBD2 TRBJ2-7 many TRBV19 TGTGCCAGTAGTAATAAGGGACTAGCTATAGACGAGCAGTACTTC CASSNKGLAIDEQYF
. TRBJ2-1 many TRBV7-6 TGTGCCAGCAGCTTAGGTAGGAAGGAGCAGTTCTTC CASSLGRKEQFF
. TRBJ2-7 . TRBV7-8 TGTGCCAGCAGAGGGGCCTCCTACGAGCAGTACTTC CASRGASYEQYF
TRBD2 TRBJ2-3 . TRBV7-2 TGTGCCAGCAGCCCTAGCGGACTAGCGGGAGTCCCAGATACGCAGTATTTT CASSPSGLAGVPDTQYF